This T cell receptor (beta chain) was recorded in a study of neurological immune-mediated disorders. Broader study findings: Expanded clones shared no CDR3 amino acid sequences across subjects, suggesting private repertoires in all groups. Phylogenetic grouping assigned the repertoires of 18 of 34 multiple sclerosis patients to a single related-CDR3 cluster, which may represent a signature.

V lost 3 bases and J lost 4; bases outside the gene matches: 3. This CDR3 is built from 15 residues. Germline lookup yields CDR1 SGDLS and CDR2 YYNGEE. This clonotype came up many times. Its antigen is not identified. MiXCR, run by TCRdb on the 5' RACE reads, gives a single entry per CDR3 protein. The data show tens of thousands of distinct CDR3 sequences, with 2% to 3% seen just once and roughly 1.2% held by the top ten. This chain uses TRBV9 with TRBJ2-3, with TRBD2 identical over 12 bases. This TCR was sampled from a woman in her thirties with multiple sclerosis. The source material was PBMCs. CDR3 nucleotide sequence: TGTGCCAGCAGCGCTAGCGGGAGGGCTGCAGATACGCAGTATTTT. Translation: CASSASGRAADTQYF.